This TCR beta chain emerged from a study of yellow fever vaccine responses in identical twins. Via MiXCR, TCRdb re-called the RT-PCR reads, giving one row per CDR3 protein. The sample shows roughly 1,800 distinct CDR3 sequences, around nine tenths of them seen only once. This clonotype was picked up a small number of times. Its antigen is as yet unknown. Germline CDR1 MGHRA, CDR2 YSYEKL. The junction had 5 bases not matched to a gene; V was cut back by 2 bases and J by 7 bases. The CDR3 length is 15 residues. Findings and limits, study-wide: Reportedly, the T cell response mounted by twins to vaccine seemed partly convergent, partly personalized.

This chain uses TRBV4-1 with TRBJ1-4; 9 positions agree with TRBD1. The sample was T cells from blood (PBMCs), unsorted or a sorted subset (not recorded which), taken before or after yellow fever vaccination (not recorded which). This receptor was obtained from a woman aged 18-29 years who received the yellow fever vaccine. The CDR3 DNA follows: TGCGCCAGCAGCCAACTACAGGGGGCAGGTGAAAAACTGTTTTTT. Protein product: CASSQLQGAGEKLFF.